This record covers a single TCR beta chain. Assay: immunoSEQ multiplex PCR; the TCRdb copy retains only in-frame clones and omits some. The sample shows 130,000 or so clones, about 89% of them seen only once. Germline CDR1 and CDR2: SGHVS and FQNEAQ. Between the trimmed V and J ends, which lost 3 bases and 5 bases, there was a span of 19 bases. CDR3 length: 16 residues. The data belong to a study of T cells in localized non-small cell lung cancer. The V call is TRBV7-8, the J call TRBJ2-5; D perhaps matches TRBD2 (5 bases). The sample in question was peripheral blood, obtained before any cancer treatment. The receptor was derived from a female donor older than 55 with stage I lung adenocarcinoma. CDR3 residues: CASSFSGVPGGETQYF. CDR3 nucleotide sequence: TGTGCCAGCAGCTTCTCCGGGGTCCCCGGCGGTGAGACCCAGTACTTC.